The 17 T cell receptor beta chains given below trace back to one sample, sequenced in a study of cytomegalovirus exposure and HLA in healthy donors. A multiplex PCR was run with 60 Vbeta primers and 13 Jbeta primers. The protocol was immunoSEQ multiplex PCR, while the TCRdb copy is restricted to in-frame clones and leaves out a portion. The sample records about 190,000 clones, around four fifths being singletons. Sequencing used PBMCs. These receptors all come from a man in his forties in good health and CMV-seropositive.

The V gene is TRBV5-1, the J gene TRBJ2-1; TRBD1 agrees at 9 bases. From germline, CDR1 is SGHRS and CDR2 YFSETQ. This CDR3 has 16 amino acids. The junction had 6 bases not matched to a gene; V was cut back by 3 bases and J by 2 bases. The CDR3 spells CASSSEGTGTYNEQFF. For the CDR3, the DNA is TGCGCCAGCAGCTCGGAGGGGACAGGGACCTACAATGAGCAGTTCTTC.

This chain connects TRBV29-1 to TRBJ2-7; 11 bases align to TRBD1. The CDR3 loop spans 16 amino acids. CDR1 and CDR2 (germline): SQVTM, ANQGSEA. Trimming took 6 bases from V and 3 from J; bases not matched to a gene: 13. CDR3 bases: TGCAGCGTGACCACATACGGGACAGGGGGTTTCTACGAGCAGTACTTC. Translated, it gives CSVTTYGTGGFYEQYF.

This clone was seen only a few times. This chain uses TRBV7-2 with TRBJ2-1; 8 nucleotides match TRBD1. The CDR3 covers 13 residues. V lost 7 bases to trimming and J lost 9 bases; unmatched junction nucleotides: 8. Germline V gene sequence: CDR1 SGHTA, CDR2 FQGNSA. The CDR3 region is CASTLPGQGEQFF. In DNA form, the CDR3 reads TGTGCCAGCACCCTCCCCGGACAGGGTGAGCAGTTCTTC.

This clone was observed a handful of times. This chain links TRBV5-1 with TRBJ2-1, with 7 bases fitting TRBD2. V was clipped by 2 bases and J by 4 bases; unmatched bases: 9. The CDR3 extends over 16 amino acids. Per the germline V gene, CDR1 is SGHRS and CDR2 is YFSETQ. CDR3 bases: TGCGCCAGCAGCTTAGTCGATCGCGGGAGTTACAATGAGCAGTTCTTC. Its protein product is CASSLVDRGSYNEQFF.

The chain combines TRBV7-2 with TRBJ2-3; 10 bases line up with TRBD1. Germline trimming cut 4 bases from V and 1 base from J; bases unmatched to any gene: 8. Germline CDR1 reads SGHTA; CDR2 reads FQGNSA. The CDR3 loop spans 17 amino acids. Here the CDR3 DNA reads TGTGCCAGCAGCTCCCGGGACAGGGGTGTAGGCACAGATACGCAGTATTTT. Amino acids: CASSSRDRGVGTDTQYF.

The V call is TRBV29-1, the J call TRBJ1-1, with 7 bases that match TRBD1. V dropped 0 bases and J dropped 4; count of bases not matched to a gene: 5. Germline V gene lookup returns CDR1 SQVTM and CDR2 ANQGSEA. The CDR3 runs 14 residues. CDR3 in amino acids: CSVEEIQGTTEAFF. In nucleotides, the CDR3 is TGCAGCGTTGAAGAAATACAGGGGACCACTGAAGCTTTCTTT.

With respect to this clone: A junction end diverges from the germline sequence, so it may reflect a read error. The rearrangement links TRBV30 to TRBJ2-3; TRBD2 aligns across 10 bases. Germline CDR1 GTSNPN, CDR2 SVGIG (reference sequence). The CDR3 contains 15 residues. CDR3 in DNA: TGTGCCCGGAGTGTGGGTAGCGGGAGGTCGGATACGCAGTATTTT. This sequence encodes CARSVGSGRSDTQYF.

The chain joins TRBV6-5 to TRBJ1-1; D is perhaps TRBD1 (6 bases). Trimming took off 8 bases at V and 0 bases at J, with 16 bases between the two ends. Germline V gene sequence: CDR1 MNHEY, CDR2 SVGAGI. The CDR3 is 15 residues long. DNA for the CDR3: TGTGCCAGCCGGCAGGGGCTTTTGATGAACACTGAAGCTTTCTTT. Its translation: CASRQGLLMNTEAFF.

The chain joins TRBV19 to TRBJ2-3; TRBD1 might be the D (6 bases). The ends were cut back, 5 bases at V and 4 bases at J, with 13 bases in the middle. Germline values: CDR1 LNHDA, CDR2 SQIVND (reference sequence). The CDR3 is made up of 14 amino acids. The CDR3 DNA is TGTGCCAGTAGTCCAGAGACAGGCGCAGATACGCAGTATTTT. This codes for CASSPETGADTQYF.

Only a few counts were recorded for this clone. V and J are TRBV10-3 and TRBJ2-7; 13 bases are shared with TRBD2. Germline V lookup: CDR1 ENHRY, CDR2 SYGVKD. The ends lost 6 bases at V and 4 bases at J; junction bases unmatched: 6. The CDR3 consists of 15 residues. CDR3 sequence: CAIRTTSGGHYEQYF. CDR3 DNA sequence: TGTGCCATCAGGACGACTAGCGGGGGGCATTACGAGCAGTACTTC.

The V gene is TRBV7-9, the J gene TRBJ1-2; 7 nucleotides agree with TRBD1. The CDR3 consists of 15 residues. V was pared by 7 bases and J by 2 bases, with 10 bases of the junction left unmatched. The germline V gene encodes CDR1 SEHNR and CDR2 FQNEAQ (reference sequence). The CDR3 sequence: CASTPRDSFNYGYTF. The CDR3 nucleotides are TGTGCCAGCACCCCTCGGGACAGTTTCAACTATGGCTACACCTTC.

The gene calls are TRBV29-1 and TRBJ2-5; 7 bases line up with TRBD2. This CDR3 contains 13 residues. Germline assignment: CDR1 SQVTM and CDR2 ANQGSEA. Losses at the gene ends were 6 bases for V and 2 bases for J; bases not matched to a gene: 6. CDR3 sequence: CSVPTSSQETQYF. The CDR3 DNA sequence: TGCAGCGTCCCGACTAGCTCACAAGAGACCCAGTACTTC.

The V and J genes are TRBV19 and TRBJ2-3; possibly TRBD1 for D (6 bases). This CDR3 region has 14 residues. Germline V gene lookup returns CDR1 LNHDA and CDR2 SQIVND (reference sequence). Trimming pared 7 bases from V and 6 bases from J, leaving 17 bases between. As DNA, the CDR3 is TGTGCCAGTATTGAGCAGGGGAGATCGGATACGCAGTATTTT. It translates to CASIEQGRSDTQYF.

Written as DNA, the CDR3 is TGCGCCAGCAGCCCATCTGCTAGCGGGAGTGGAGAGACCCAGTACTTC. Its protein product is CASSPSASGSGETQYF. The genes are TRBV5-1 and TRBJ2-5, with TRBD2 matching over 10 bases. The CDR3 has 16 amino acids. After removal of 4 bases from V and 4 bases from J, the junction contained 10 bases not matched to a gene. Germline CDR1 reads SGHRS; CDR2 reads YFSETQ.

The J gene is TRBJ2-1, the V gene TRBV5-6, with a weak D call TRBD2 (5 bases). From germline, CDR1 is SGHDT and CDR2 YYEEEE. This CDR3 spans 14 amino acids. V lost 2 bases, J lost 1 base, and 7 bases lay in between. In DNA form, the CDR3 reads TGTGCCAGCAGCTTTTGGAGGTCCTACAATGAGCAGTTCTTC. Protein sequence: CASSFWRSYNEQFF.

Concerning this clone: A read error may account for a junction end that differs from germline. The rearrangement links TRBV27 to TRBJ2-6; D may be TRBD2 (7 bases). Looked up from germline, CDR1 is MNHEY and CDR2 is SMNVEV (reference sequence). The CDR3 covers 18 residues. The DNA for the CDR3 is TGTGCCAGCACCCTTCGGGGGGCCCCAAGCTCTGGGGCCAACGGCCTGACTTTC. This sequence encodes CASTLRGAPSSGANGLTF.

This rearrangement joins TRBV6-4 to TRBJ2-1; 7 positions match TRBD1. The ends lost 4 bases at V and 2 bases at J; junction bases unmatched: 5. Germline assignment: CDR1 MRHNA and CDR2 SNTAGT. The CDR3 length is 15 residues. CDR3 amino acids: CASSVEQGTYNEQFF. CDR3 coding DNA: TGTGCCAGCAGTGTCGAACAGGGGACCTACAATGAGCAGTTCTTC.